The entry that follows covers one T cell receptor (beta chain) sequence. This record comes from a study of blood T cell repertoires in COVID-19. Background on the study: There were acute and convalescent COVID-19 samples, and they came from the United States, Italy and Spain. PBMCs, B-cell-depleted T cells, or T cells provided the cDNA or gDNA that made up the material.

Trimming stripped 4 bases from V and 3 bases from J, with 6 bases between. CDR1 and CDR2 from the germline V gene are SQVTM and ANQGSEA. CDR3 length: 11 amino acids. Source study methods: Reference gene primer amplification yielded estimated nucleated cell counts. Sequencing was performed with immunoSEQ multiplex PCR; in TCRdb, only in-frame clones are kept and a portion is missing. Clone size and V and J calls were adopted from that table, with D and trimming inferred from the DNA. Among roughly 280,000 clones listed, around four fifths were seen once. The specimen sequenced was peripheral blood. The chain has TRBV29-1 and TRBJ1-1; D ambiguous. This clonotype originated in a man aged 55 to 70 who had recovered from COVID-19. The CDR3 spells CSVVPYTEAFF. Here the CDR3 DNA reads TGCAGCGTTGTTCCTTACACTGAAGCTTTCTTT.